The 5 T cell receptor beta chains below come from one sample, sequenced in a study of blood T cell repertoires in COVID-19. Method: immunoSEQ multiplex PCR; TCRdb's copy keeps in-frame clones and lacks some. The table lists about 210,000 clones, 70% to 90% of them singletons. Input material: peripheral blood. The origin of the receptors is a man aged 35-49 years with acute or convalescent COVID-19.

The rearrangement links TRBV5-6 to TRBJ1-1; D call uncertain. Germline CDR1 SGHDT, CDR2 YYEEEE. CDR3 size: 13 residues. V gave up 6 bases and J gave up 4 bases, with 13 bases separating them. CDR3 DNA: TGTGCCAGCATCCTCTACAGCAGCACTGAAGCTTTCTTT. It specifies CASILYSSTEAFF. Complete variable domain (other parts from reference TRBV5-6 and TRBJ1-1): DAGVTQSPTHLIKTRGQQVTLRCSPKSGHDTVSWYQQALGQGPQFIFQYYEEEERQRGNFPDRFSGHQFPNYSSELNVNALLLGDSALYLCASILYSSTEAFFGQGTRLTVV.

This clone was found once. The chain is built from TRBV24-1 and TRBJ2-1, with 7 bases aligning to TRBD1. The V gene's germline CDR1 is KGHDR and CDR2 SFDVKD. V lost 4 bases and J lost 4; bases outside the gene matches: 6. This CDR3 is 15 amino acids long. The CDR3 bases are TGTGCCACCAGTGACCGGGACAGCAAGTACAATGAGCAGTTCTTC. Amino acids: CATSDRDSKYNEQFF.

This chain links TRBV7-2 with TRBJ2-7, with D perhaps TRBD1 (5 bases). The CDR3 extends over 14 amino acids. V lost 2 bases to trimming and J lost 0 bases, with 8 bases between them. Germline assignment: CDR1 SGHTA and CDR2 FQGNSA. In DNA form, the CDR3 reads TGTGCCAGCAGCTTATCGACAGTCTCCTACGAGCAGTACTTC. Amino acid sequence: CASSLSTVSYEQYF.

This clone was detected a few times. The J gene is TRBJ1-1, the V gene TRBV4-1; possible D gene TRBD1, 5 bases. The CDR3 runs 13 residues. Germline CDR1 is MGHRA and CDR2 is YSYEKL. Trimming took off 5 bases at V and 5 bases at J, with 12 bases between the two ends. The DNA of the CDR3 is TGCGCCAGCAGCTTAAGGGGAAAGACTGAAGCTTTCTTT. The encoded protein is CASSLRGKTEAFF.

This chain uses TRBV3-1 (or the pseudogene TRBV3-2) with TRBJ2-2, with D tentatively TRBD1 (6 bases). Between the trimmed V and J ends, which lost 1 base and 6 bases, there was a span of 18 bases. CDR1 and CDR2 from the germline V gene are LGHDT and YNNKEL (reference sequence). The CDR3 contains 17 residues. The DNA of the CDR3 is TGTGCCAGCAGCCAAGGGGGGCCGGGTTATTTCGCCGGGGAGCTGTTTTTT. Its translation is CASSQGGPGYFAGELFF.